The T cell receptor (beta chain) under discussion was sequenced for a study of blood T cell repertoires in COVID-19 (dated by TCRdb to 2018 to 2021). In the study overall: Collaborator samples came from the United States, Italy and Spain and covered acute and convalescent phases of COVID-19. The material from the prospective study consisted of cDNA or gDNA derived from T cells, B-cell-depleted T cells, or PBMCs. Subjects who had been exposed to COVID-19, were actively infected with it, or had recovered from it provided the deeply sampled blood TCRbeta repertoires that made up the dataset. The repertoires were released in a freely available public database meant as a resource for research on the immune response to SARS-CoV-2. The samples were drawn from two sources: the first 160 participants of the ongoing ImmuneRACE study, and 1,200 or so subjects contributed by 6 global collaborators. Nearly every sample came with metadata listing a de-identified subject ID, COVID-19 status, age in years and sex. Where HLA class I and class II types were available, the types were taken from metadata supplied by the sample provider, not from assay-based typing.

In the prospective study, participants were about 18 to 95 years old, resided in under 30 geographic areas of the United States, and were enrolled through a virtual design. Cohort assignment in the prospective study relied on participant-reported clinical history from a screening survey and a study questionnaire. For ImmuneRACE Cohort 3, a participant was defined as recovered based on two consecutive negative NP/OP PCR tests, clearance by a healthcare professional, or resolution of symptoms. Each participant in the prospective study had whole blood, serum and a nasopharyngeal or oropharyngeal swab collected by mobile phlebotomists. Prospective study participants could optionally give additional blood draws and questionnaires over an approximately two-month period. Prospective study blood samples were shipped either frozen or at room temperature before DNA extraction. Worth noting for this clone: Its cognate antigen has yet to be identified. No much larger clone exists at a distance of one base, and base qualities are not known.

TCRbeta CDR3 regions were amplified from genomic DNA using the immunoSEQ Assay, a bias-controlled multiplex PCR. For the original study's pipeline: The number of nucleated cells in each sample was estimated from the amplification of reference gene primers within the assay. Sequence reads were collapsed and filtered to measure the absolute abundance of every unique TCRbeta CDR3 rearrangement. Productive Simpson clonality was computed per sample as the square root of Simpson's diversity index over productive rearrangements. The immuneACCESS repertoire file appears here via TCRdb, limited to in-frame rearrangements. These files lack a portion of the clones; in checked studies, under half of the deficit traces to unresolved V genes, and the cause of the others is not known. V, J and clone size are those of that table, while D and trimming were read from the DNA. A total of 150,000 to 200,000 clones appear in this sample, about 90% of them only once. The ten most abundant clones make up 6% to 7.5% of the sample.

Results the study describes overall, beyond this receptor: The amount of clinical and demographic metadata varied by source and participant and was provided uncurated.

V is pared back by 4 bases and J by 0 bases, with 10 bases lying between the germline termini. From a lookup of the germline V gene, CDR1 and CDR2 are MGHDK and SYGVNS. Its CDR3 holds 15 amino acids, cysteine through phenylalanine. The only DNA kept is the CDR3, 45 bases in frame from the first base. The receptor was derived from a woman between 45 and 65 years old who had recovered from COVID-19. Here the chain combines TRBV25-1 and TRBJ2-1, and perhaps TRBD1 as D gene, on 6 matching bases. Sequencing input: PBMCs or T cells enriched from blood (not recorded which). The nucleotide sequence reads as follows: TGTGCCAGCAGTGTCAGGGGTTTCTCCTACAATGAGCAGTTCTTC. Its translation is CASSVRGFSYNEQFF.